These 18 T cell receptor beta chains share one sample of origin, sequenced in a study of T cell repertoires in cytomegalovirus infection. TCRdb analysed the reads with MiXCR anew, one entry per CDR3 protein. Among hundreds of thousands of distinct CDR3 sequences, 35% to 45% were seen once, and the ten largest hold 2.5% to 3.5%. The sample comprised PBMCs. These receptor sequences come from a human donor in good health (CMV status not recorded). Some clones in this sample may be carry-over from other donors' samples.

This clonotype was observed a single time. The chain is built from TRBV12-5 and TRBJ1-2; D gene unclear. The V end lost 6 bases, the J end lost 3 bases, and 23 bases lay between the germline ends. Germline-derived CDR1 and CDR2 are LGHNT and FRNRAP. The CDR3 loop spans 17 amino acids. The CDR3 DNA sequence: TGTGCTAGTGGGCGCACCCCCAGTCTGACGGGAGACTATGGCTACACCTTC. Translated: CASGRTPSLTGDYGYTF.

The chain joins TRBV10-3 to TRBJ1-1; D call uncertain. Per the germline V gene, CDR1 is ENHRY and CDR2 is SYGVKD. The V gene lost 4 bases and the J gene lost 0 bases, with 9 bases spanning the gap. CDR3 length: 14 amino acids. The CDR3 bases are TGTGCCATCAGTGCGGAACAGATGAACACTGAAGCTTTCTTT. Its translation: CAISAEQMNTEAFF.

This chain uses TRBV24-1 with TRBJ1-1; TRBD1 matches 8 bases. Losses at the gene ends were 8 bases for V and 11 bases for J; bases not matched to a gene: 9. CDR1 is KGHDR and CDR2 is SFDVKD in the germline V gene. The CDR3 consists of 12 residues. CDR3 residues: CATTGSTGEAFF. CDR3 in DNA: TGTGCCACCACAGGATCGACAGGGGAGGCTTTCTTT.

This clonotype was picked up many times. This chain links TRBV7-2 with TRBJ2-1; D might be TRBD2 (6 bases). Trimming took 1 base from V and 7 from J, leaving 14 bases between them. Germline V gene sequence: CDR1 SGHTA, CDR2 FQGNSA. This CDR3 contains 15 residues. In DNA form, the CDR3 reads TGTGCCAGCAGCTTAGAATGGAGGGGTTCGAATGAGCAGTTCTTC. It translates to CASSLEWRGSNEQFF. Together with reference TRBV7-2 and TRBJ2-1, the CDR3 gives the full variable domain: GAGVSQSPSNKVTEKGKDVELRCDPISGHTALYWYRQSLGQGLEFLIYFQGNSAPDKSGLPSDRFSAERTGGSVSTLTIQRTQQEDSAVYLCASSLEWRGSNEQFFGPGTRLTVL.

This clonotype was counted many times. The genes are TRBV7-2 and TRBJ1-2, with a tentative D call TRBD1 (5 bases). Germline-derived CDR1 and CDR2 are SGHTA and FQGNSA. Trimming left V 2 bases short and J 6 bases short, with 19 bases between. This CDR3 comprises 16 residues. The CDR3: CASSLSVAGRTNGYTF. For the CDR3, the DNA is TGTGCCAGCAGCTTAAGTGTGGCAGGGCGCACGAATGGCTACACCTTC.

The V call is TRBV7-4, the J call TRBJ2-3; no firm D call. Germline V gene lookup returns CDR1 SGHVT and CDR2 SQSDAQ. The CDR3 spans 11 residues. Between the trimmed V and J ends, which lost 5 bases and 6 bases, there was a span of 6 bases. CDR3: CASSEEDTQYF. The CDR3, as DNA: TGTGCCAGCAGCGAGGAGGATACGCAGTATTTT.

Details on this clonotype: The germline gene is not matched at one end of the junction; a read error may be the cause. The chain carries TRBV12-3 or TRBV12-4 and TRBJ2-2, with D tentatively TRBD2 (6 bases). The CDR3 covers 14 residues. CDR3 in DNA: TGTACCAGCAGTGGAGGGACGAACACCGGGGAGCTGTTTTTT. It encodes CTSSGGTNTGELFF.

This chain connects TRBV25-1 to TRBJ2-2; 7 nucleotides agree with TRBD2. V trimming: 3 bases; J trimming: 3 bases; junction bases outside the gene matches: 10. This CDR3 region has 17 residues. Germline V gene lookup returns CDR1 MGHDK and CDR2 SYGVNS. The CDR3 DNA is TGTGCCAGCAGTGACCCCCAATCGGGGAGGGACACCGGGGAGCTGTTTTTT. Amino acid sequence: CASSDPQSGRDTGELFF.

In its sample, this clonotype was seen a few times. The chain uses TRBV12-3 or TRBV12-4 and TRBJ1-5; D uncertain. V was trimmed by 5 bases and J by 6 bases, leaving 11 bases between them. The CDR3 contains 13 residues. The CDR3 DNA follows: TGTGCCAGCAGTCAGGTAATCTCTCAGCCCCAGCATTTT. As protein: CASSQVISQPQHF.

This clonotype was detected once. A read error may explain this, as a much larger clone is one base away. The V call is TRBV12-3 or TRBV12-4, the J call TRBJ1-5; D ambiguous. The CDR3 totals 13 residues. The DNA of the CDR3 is TGTGCCAGCAGTTTAGGTGCAGATCAGCACCAGCATTTT. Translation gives CASSLGADQHQHF.

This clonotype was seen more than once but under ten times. CDR3 DNA sequence: TGTGCCAGCAGCACAAATAAAGGGCTGATAGATACGCAGTATTTT. Protein: CASSTNKGLIDTQYF. The chain carries TRBV7-2 and TRBJ2-3, with no clear D. CDR3 length: 15 residues. Deletions cut 5 bases from V and 5 bases from J, with 17 bases between. The germline CDR1 and CDR2 sequences are SGHTA and FQGNSA.

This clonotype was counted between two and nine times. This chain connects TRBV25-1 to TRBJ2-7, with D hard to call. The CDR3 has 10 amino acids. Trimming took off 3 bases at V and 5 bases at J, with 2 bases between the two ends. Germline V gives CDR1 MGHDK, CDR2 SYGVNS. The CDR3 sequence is CASSEDEQYF. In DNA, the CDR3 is TGTGCCAGCAGTGAGGACGAGCAGTACTTC.

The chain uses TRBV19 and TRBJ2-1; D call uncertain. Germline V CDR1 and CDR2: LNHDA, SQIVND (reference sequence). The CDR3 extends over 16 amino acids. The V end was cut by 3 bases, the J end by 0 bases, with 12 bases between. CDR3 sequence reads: CASSMAFLGSYNEQFF. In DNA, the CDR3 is TGTGCCAGTAGTATGGCCTTTTTGGGCTCCTACAATGAGCAGTTCTTC.

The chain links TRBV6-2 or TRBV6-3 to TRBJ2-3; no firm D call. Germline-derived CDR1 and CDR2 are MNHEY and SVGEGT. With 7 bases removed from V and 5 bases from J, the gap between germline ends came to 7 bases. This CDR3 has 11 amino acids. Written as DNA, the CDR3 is TGTGCCAGCATTGTAGGAGATACGCAGTATTTT. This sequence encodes CASIVGDTQYF.

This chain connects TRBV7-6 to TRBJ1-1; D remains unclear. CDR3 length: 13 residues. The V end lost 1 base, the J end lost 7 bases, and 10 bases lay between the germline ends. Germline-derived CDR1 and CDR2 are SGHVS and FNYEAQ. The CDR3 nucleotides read TGTGCCAGCAGCTTAGAGTGGAGGCGTGAAGCTTTCTTT. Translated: CASSLEWRREAFF. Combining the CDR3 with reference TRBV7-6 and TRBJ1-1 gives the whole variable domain GAGVSQSPRYKVTKRGQDVALRCDPISGHVSLYWYRQALGQGPEFLTYFNYEAQQDKSGLPNDRFSAERPEGSISTLTIQRTEQRDSAMYRCASSLEWRREAFFGQGTRLTVV.

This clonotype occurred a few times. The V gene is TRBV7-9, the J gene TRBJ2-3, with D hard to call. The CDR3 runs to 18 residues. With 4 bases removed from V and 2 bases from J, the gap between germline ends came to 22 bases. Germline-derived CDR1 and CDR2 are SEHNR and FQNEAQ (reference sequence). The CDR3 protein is CASSSPFPDTETTDTQYF. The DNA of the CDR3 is TGTGCCAGCAGCTCTCCCTTCCCCGACACGGAGACCACAGATACGCAGTATTTT.

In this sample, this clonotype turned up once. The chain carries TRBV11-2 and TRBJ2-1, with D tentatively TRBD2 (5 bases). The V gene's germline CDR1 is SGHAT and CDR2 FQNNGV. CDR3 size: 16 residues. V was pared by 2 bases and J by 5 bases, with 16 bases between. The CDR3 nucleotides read TGTGCCAGCAGCTTACTCCGGGGTATCGGGGACAATGAGCAGTTCTTC. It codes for CASSLLRGIGDNEQFF.

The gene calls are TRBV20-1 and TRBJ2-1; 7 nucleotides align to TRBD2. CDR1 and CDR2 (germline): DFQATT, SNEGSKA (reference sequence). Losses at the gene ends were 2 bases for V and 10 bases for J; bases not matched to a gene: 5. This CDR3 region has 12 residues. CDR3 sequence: CSARPGGREQFF. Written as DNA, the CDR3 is TGCAGTGCTAGACCGGGAGGTAGGGAGCAGTTCTTC.